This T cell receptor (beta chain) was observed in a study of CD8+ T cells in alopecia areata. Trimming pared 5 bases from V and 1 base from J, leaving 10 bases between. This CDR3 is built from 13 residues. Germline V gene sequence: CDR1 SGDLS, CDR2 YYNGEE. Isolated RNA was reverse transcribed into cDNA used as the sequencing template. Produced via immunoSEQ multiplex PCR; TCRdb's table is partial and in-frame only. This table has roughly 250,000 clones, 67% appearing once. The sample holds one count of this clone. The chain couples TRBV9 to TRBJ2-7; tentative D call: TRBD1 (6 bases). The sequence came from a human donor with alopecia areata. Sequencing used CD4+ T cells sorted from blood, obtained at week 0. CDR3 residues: CASRITGSYEQYF. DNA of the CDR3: TGTGCCAGCAGAATCACAGGGTCCTACGAGCAGTACTTC.